This T cell receptor (beta chain) derives from a study of post-analysis software for immune sequencing data. For the study at large: Included among the disease courses, which were recorded for the cohort, were relapsing-remitting, secondary progressive and progressive-relapsing multiple sclerosis. Study results and limitations: Batch-matched samples strongly co-clustered by F measure. Included in a set of about 5 TRBV segments more frequent in patients than controls were TRBV5-6, TRBV5-1 and TRBV20-1. People with multiple sclerosis had a significantly lower normalized Chao1 diversity than controls did.

Libraries were made from TCR beta cDNA, and they carried unique molecular identifiers. TCRdb reprocessed the PCR reads via MiXCR and lists one record per CDR3 protein. The data contain 700,000 to 900,000 distinct CDR3 sequences, 40% to 55% of them singletons. This clonotype was detected once. Its antigen is unidentified. Germline V gene sequence: CDR1 MNHEY, CDR2 SVGAGI. This CDR3 region has 15 residues. V dropped 2 bases and J dropped 8 bases, with 15 bases sitting between them. This TCR was sampled from a girl under 18 with multiple sclerosis. The sample taken for sequencing was blood. J is TRBJ1-4 and V is TRBV6-5; D not certain. CDR3 amino acids: CASSYHQAGGEKLFF. DNA of the CDR3: TGTGCCAGCAGTTACCACCAGGCGGGCGGGGAAAAACTGTTTTTT.